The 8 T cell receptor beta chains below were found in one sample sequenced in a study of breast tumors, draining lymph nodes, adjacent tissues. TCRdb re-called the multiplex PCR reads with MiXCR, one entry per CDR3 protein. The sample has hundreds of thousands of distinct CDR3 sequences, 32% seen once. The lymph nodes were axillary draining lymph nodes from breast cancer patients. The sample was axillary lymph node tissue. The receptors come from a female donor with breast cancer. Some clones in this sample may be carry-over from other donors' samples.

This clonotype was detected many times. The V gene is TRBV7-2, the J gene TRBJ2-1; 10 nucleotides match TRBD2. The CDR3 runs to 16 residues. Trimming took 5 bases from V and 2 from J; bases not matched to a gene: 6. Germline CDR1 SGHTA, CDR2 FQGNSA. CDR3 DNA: TGTGCCAGCAGCCCCGCCGGGACTAGCGCCTACAATGAGCAGTTCTTC. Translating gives CASSPAGTSAYNEQFF.

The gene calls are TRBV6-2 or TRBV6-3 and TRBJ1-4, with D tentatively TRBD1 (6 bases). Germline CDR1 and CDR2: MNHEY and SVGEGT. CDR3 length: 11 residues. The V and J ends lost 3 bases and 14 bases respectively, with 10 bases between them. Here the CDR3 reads CASSYGGHLFF. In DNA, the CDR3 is TGTGCCAGCAGTTATGGGGGGCATCTGTTTTTT.

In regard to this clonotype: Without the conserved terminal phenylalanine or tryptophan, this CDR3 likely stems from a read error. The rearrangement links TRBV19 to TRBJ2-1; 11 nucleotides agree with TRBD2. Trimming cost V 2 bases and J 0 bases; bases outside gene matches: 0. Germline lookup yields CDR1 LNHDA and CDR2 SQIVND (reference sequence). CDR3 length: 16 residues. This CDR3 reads CASSITSGSSYNEQFS. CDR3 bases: TGTGCCAGTAGTATAACTAGCGGGAGCTCCTACAATGAGCAGTTCTCC.

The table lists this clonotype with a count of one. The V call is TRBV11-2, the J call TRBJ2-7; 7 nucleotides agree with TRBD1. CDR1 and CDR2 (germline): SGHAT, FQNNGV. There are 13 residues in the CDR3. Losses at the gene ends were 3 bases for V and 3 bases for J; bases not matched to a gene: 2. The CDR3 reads CASSLGQFYEQYF. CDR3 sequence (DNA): TGTGCCAGCAGCTTGGGACAGTTCTACGAGCAGTACTTC.

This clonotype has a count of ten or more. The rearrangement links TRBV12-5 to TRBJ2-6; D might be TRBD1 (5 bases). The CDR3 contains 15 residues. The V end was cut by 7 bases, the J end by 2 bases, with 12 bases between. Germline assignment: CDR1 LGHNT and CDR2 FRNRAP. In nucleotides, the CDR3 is TGTGCTAGTGCTTTCTCAGGGACTGGGGCCAACGTCCTGACTTTC. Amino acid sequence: CASAFSGTGANVLTF. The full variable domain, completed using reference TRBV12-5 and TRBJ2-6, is DARVTQTPRHKVTEMGQEVTMRCQPILGHNTVFWYRQTMMQGLELLAYFRNRAPLDDSGMPKDRFSAEMPDATLATLKIQPSEPRDSAVYFCASAFSGTGANVLTFGAGSRLTVL.

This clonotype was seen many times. The CDR3 DNA follows: TGTGCCAGCAGCCCGGGACTAGCGGGCCATGAGCAGTTCTTC. Its protein product is CASSPGLAGHEQFF. The chain employs TRBV5-4 and TRBJ2-1; 12 bases are shared with TRBD2. The CDR3 length is 14 residues. Per germline, CDR1 SGHNT and CDR2 YYREEE (reference sequence). V lost 4 bases to trimming and J lost 8 bases; unmatched junction nucleotides: 4.

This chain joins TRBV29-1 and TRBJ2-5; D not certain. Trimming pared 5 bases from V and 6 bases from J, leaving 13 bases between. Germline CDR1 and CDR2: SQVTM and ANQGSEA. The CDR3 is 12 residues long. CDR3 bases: TGCAGCGTTATTGTGGGATGGCAGACCCAGTACTTC. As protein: CSVIVGWQTQYF.

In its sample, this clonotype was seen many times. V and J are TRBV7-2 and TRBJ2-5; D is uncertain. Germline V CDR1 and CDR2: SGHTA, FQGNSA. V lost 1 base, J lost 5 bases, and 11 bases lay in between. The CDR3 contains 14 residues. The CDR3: CASSLVVYKETQYF. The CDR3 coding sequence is TGTGCCAGCAGCTTAGTGGTCTATAAGGAGACCCAGTACTTC.